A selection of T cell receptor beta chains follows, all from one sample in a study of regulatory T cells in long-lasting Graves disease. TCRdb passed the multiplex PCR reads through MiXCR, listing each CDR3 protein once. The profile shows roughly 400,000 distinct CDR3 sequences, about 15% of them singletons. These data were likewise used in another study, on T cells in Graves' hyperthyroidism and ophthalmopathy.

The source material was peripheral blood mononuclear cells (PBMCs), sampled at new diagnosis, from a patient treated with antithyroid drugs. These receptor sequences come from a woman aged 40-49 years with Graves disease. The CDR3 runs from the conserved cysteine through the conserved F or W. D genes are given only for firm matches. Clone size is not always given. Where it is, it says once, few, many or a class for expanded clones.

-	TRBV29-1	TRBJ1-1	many	TGCAGCGTTGCTGCAGCCACTATGAACACTGAAGCTTTCTTT	CSVAAATMNTEAFF
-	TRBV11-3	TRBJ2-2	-	TGTGCCAGCAGCCGAGCGGCATTTGAAGCCATCGGGAGCCAAACCGGGGAGCTGTTTTTT	CASSRAAFEAIGSQTGELFF
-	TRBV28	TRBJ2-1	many	TGTGCCAGCAGGGTAAATAGTGTAGTAGGGCAGTTCTTC	CASRVNSVVGQFF
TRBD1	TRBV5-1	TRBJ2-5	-	TGCGCCAGCAGCTTGCCCCGGACAGGGTCCCAAGAGACCCAGTACTTC	CASSLPRTGSQETQYF
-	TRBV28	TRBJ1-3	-	TGTGCCAGCAGTCCCCCCTTGGCGGAATTTGGAAACACCATATATTTT	CASSPPLAEFGNTIYF
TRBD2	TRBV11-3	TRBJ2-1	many	TGTGCCAGCAGTCCAAGGGTTTTAGTAGCGGGAGATGAGCAGTTCTTC	CASSPRVLVAGDEQFF
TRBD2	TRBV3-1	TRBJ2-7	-	TGTGCCAGCAGCCGAGCGGGGCCTGGGGGGATAGACGAGCAGTACTTC	CASSRAGPGGIDEQYF
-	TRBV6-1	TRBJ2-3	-	TGTGCCAGCAGTGAGGCAAGGGCAGGGGGCACAGATACGCAGTATTTT	CASSEARAGGTDTQYF
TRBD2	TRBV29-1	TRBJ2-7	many	TGCAGCGTTGCCCCAAGGCTCACTAGCGGGAGTTCCTACGAGCAGTACTTC	CSVAPRLTSGSSYEQYF
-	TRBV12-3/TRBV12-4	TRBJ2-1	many	TGTGCCAGCAGGCTTCGCGCCAATGAGCAGTTCTTC	CASRLRANEQFF
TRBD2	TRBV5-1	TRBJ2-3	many	TGCGCCAGCGTTCGTCGAGCGGGAGGCACAGATACGCAGTATTTT	CASVRRAGGTDTQYF
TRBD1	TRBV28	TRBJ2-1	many	TGTGCCAGCACCCAGGACAGGGTCCCCCGGAATGAGCAGTTCTTC	CASTQDRVPRNEQFF
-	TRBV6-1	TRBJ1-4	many	TGTGCCAGCAGCCCATCGGAGATTACGATTCGGATTGCAACTAATGAAAAACTGTTTTTT	CASSPSEITIRIATNEKLFF
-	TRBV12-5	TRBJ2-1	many	TGTGCTAGTGGTTTGGTAGTGGGCCAAAAAGAGAATGAGCAGTTCTTC	CASGLVVGQKENEQFF
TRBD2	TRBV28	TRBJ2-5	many	TGTGCCAGCAGCAGTGGGGCTAGCGGGAGGAAGACCCAGTACTTC	CASSSGASGRKTQYF
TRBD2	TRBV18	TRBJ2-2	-	TGTGCCAGCTCACCGTGGCGGGAGAACACCGGGGAGCCGTTTTTT	CASSPWRENTGEPFF
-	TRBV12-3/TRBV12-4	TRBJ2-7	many	TGTGCCAGCAGTTTAAGCCCAAGGGCTTACGAGCAGTACTTC	CASSLSPRAYEQYF
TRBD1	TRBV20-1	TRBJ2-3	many	TGCAGTGCCAACGCCCCGGACAGGGGGCGCACAGATACGCAGTATTTT	CSANAPDRGRTDTQYF
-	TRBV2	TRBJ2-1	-	TGTGCCAGCAGGGACACTAGTTCCTCCTACAATGAGCAGCTCTTC	CASRDTSSSYNEQLF
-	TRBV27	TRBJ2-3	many	TGTGCCAGCAACGGTTGGGGGGAGCGCACAGATACGCAGTATTTT	CASNGWGERTDTQYF
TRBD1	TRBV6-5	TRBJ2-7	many	TGTGCCAGCAGTTCTTGGACAGGGGCCTACGAGCAGTACTTC	CASSSWTGAYEQYF
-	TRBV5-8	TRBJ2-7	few	TGTGCCAGCAGGTCCGGGGGAACTGGGATGACCTACGAGCAGTACTTC	CASRSGGTGMTYEQYF
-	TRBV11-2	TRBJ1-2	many	TGTGCCAGCAGCTTAGATCATGGCAGGGCGGGCTATGGCTACACCTTC	CASSLDHGRAGYGYTF
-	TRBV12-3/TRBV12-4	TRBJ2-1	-	TGTGCCAGCAGACCTCGGGGTAGATTCCCGATTAATGAGCAGTTCTTC	CASRPRGRFPINEQFF
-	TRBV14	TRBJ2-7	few	TGTGCCAGCAGCCCCACCCGAGGGAGGAACGAGCAGTACTTC	CASSPTRGRNEQYF
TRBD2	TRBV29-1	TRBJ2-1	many	TGCAGCGTTGAAGGGGGGGGGGTATTCGGCAATGAGCAGTTCTTC	CSVEGGGVFGNEQFF
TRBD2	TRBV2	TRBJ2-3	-	TGTGCCAGCGGGGGGACTAGCGACACAGATACGCAGTATTTT	CASGGTSDTDTQYF
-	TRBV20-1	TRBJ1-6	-	TGCAGTGCCAGCGTAGGGGGGAGGAATTCACCCCTCCACTTT	CSASVGGRNSPLHF
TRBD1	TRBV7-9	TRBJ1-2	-	TGTGCCAGCTTCGAGACAGGGGGCGAGTCTGGTGGCTACACCTTC	CASFETGGESGGYTF
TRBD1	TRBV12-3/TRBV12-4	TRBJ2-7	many	TGTGCCAGCAGGGACAGGGACGAGCAGTACTTC	CASRDRDEQYF
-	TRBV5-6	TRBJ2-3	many	TGTGCCAGCAGTGGGCCCCCCGGTGCAGATACGCAGTATTTT	CASSGPPGADTQYF
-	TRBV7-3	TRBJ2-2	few	TGTGCCAGCAGCTTGGCAGGGACCGGTAGGGCCGGGGAGCTGTTTTTT	CASSLAGTGRAGELFF
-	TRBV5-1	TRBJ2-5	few	TGCGCCAGTTCTGGACAAGAGGGGGAGACCCAGTACTTC	CASSGQEGETQYF
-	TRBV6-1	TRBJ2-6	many	TGTGCCAGCAGTGAAAGAGTCTCTGGGGCCAACGTCCTGACTTTC	CASSERVSGANVLTF
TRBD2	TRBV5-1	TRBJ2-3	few	TGCGCCAGCAGCCCCGACGGCCTAGCGGGAGATACGCAGTATTTT	CASSPDGLAGDTQYF
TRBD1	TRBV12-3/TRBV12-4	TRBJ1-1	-	TGTGCCAGCACTCCGACAGGGGAGACTGAAGCTTTCTTT	CASTPTGETEAFF
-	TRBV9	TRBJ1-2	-	TGTGCCAGCAGCGTCCCTGGCAGGGATGGCTACACCTTC	CASSVPGRDGYTF
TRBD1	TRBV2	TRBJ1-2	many	TGTGCCAGCAGTGAACTCATCGGACAGGGGTATGGCTACACCTTC	CASSELIGQGYGYTF
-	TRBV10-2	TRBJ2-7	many	TGCGCCAGCAGCGGGCCTACCTCCTACGAGCAGTACTTC	CASSGPTSYEQYF
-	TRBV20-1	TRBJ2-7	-	TGCAGTGCTCGCACTCAGGGGAACGAGCAGTACTTC	CSARTQGNEQYF
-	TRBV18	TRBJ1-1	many	TGTGCCAGCTCACCCGGAAGCCGACCCTCTGAAGCTTTCTTT	CASSPGSRPSEAFF
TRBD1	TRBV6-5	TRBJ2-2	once	TGTGCCAGCAGTTACTCGGGGACAGGGGACAACACCGGGGAGCTGTTTTTT	CASSYSGTGDNTGELFF
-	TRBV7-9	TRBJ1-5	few	TGTGCCAGCAGCTTTGTGGGCCAGCCCCAGCATTTT	CASSFVGQPQHF
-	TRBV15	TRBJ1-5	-	TGTGCCACCAGCCAGGGACGGTATAGCAATCAGCCCCAGCATTTT	CATSQGRYSNQPQHF
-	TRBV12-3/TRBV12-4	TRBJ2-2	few	TGTGCCAGCAGTGCGACTGGGGTCCACACCGGGGAGCTGTTTTTT	CASSATGVHTGELFF
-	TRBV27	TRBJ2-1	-	TGTGCCAGCAGTTTAACGGGGACGGGAACCTACAATGAGCAGTTCTTC	CASSLTGTGTYNEQFF
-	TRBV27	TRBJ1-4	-	TGTGCCAGCAGTCCCCTCGGCGGTTCTAATGAAAAACTGTTTTTT	CASSPLGGSNEKLFF
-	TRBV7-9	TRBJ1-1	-	TGTGCCAGCAGCTGGGGCACGGGAACTGAAGCTTTCTTT	CASSWGTGTEAFF
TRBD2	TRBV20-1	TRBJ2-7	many	TGCAGTGCTAGAGTACTAGCGGAGGGCGAGCAGTACTTC	CSARVLAEGEQYF
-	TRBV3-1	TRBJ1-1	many	TGTGCCAGCAGCCCCGGAGGGGTTATGAACACTGAAGCTTTCTTT	CASSPGGVMNTEAFF
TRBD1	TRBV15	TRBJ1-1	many	TGTGCCACCAGCAGAAAGGGGACAGGGGGCACTGAAGCTTTCTTT	CATSRKGTGGTEAFF